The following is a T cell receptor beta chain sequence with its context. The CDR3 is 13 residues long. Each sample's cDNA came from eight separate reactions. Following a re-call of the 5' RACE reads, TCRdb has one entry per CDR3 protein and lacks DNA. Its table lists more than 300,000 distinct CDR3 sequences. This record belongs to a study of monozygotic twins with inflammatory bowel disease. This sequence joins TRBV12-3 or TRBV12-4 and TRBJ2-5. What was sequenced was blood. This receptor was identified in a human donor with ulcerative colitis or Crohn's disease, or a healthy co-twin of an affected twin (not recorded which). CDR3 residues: CASSWGDQETQYF.